A selection of T cell receptor beta chains follows, all from one sample in a study of blood T cell repertoires in COVID-19. Sequencing was performed with immunoSEQ multiplex PCR; in TCRdb, only in-frame clones are kept and a portion is missing. This sample has about 250,000 clones, with 70% to 90% found just once. Sequenced input: PBMCs or T cells enriched from blood (not recorded which). These TCRs come from a woman aged 50 to 60 with acute COVID-19. CDR3s include the opening cysteine and the closing phenylalanine or tryptophan. A D gene is named only where the DNA matches it firmly. Size tells how often a clone was seen (once, few, many) or the class of an expanded clone, and some rows leave it out.

J | D | size | V | DNA | CDR3
TRBJ1-5 | TRBD1 | NA | TRBV19 | TGTGCCAGTACCCCGGGACAGGGGGTCAATCAGCCCCAGCATTTT | CASTPGQGVNQPQHF
TRBJ2-3 | TRBD2 | NA | TRBV15 | TGTGCCACCAGCAGAGATGGTGGGCGGGGGAACACAGATACGCAGTATTTT | CATSRDGGRGNTDTQYF
TRBJ1-1 | NA | NA | TRBV4-1 | TGCGCCAGCAGCCAAGATCATGGAGAGAACACTGAAGCTTTCTTT | CASSQDHGENTEAFF
TRBJ1-1 | NA | NA | TRBV14 | TGTGCCAGCAGCCAAGATTTACGGGCCCCGGGGACTGAAGCTTTCTTT | CASSQDLRAPGTEAFF
TRBJ1-1 | NA | NA | TRBV7-2 | TGTGCCAGCAGCTCCCCGTCGGGGTTGAACACTGAAGCTTTCTTT | CASSSPSGLNTEAFF
TRBJ2-1 | NA | once | TRBV6-5 | TGTGCCAGCACCGCGGCCCGAGTGGGTGAGCAGTTCTTC | CASTAARVGEQFF
TRBJ1-1 | NA | NA | TRBV29-1 | TGCAGCGTTGTCTGGCAGGTCACCGAAGCTTTCTTT | CSVVWQVTEAFF
TRBJ1-3 | NA | NA | TRBV11-2 | TGTGCCAGCAGCTCCCCCCGGTACTCTGGAAACACCATATATTTT | CASSSPRYSGNTIYF
TRBJ2-7 | TRBD1 | NA | TRBV18 | TGTGCCAGCTCACTTGGGACAGCCCCAACCCCTTACGAGCAGTACTTC | CASSLGTAPTPYEQYF
TRBJ1-3 | NA | NA | TRBV7-6 | TGTGCCAGCAGCTTATTATCGGGTCCGACAGGTCAGGGAGGAAACACCATATATTTT | CASSLLSGPTGQGGNTIYF
TRBJ1-2 | TRBD1 | NA | TRBV19 | TGTGCCAGTAGTTCTACAGGGGCTGGGGGCTACACCTTC | CASSSTGAGGYTF
TRBJ2-7 | TRBD1 | NA | TRBV6-5 | TGTGCCAGCAGTTACACAAAGGGACAGAAATCCTACGAGCAGTACTTC | CASSYTKGQKSYEQYF
TRBJ2-7 | TRBD1 | NA | TRBV30 | TGTGCCTGGAGCCCCGGACAGGGAAGGTACGAGCAGTACTTC | CAWSPGQGRYEQYF
TRBJ2-7 | NA | NA | TRBV27 | TGTGCCAGCAGTTTCGAGGGTCCACCGTCCGAGCAGTACTTC | CASSFEGPPSEQYF
TRBJ1-1 | NA | NA | TRBV12-3/TRBV12-4 | TGTGCCAGCAGTTTGAACAGGAACACTGAAGCTTTCTTT | CASSLNRNTEAFF
TRBJ1-2 | NA | many | TRBV6-1 | TGTGCCAGCAGTGAGGGGGGGAGAGGCTACACCTTC | CASSEGGRGYTF
TRBJ1-4 | NA | NA | TRBV6-5 | TGTGCCAGCATGATCAGTGAAAAACTGTTTTTT | CASMISEKLFF
TRBJ1-3 | NA | few | TRBV4-3 | TGCGCCAGCAGCCAAGCTGCGGGGTTATCTGGAAACACCATATATTTT | CASSQAAGLSGNTIYF
TRBJ1-3 | TRBD1 | NA | TRBV3-1/TRBV3-2 | TGTGCCAGCAGCCAACGTGCAGGGGGCAGAAACACCATATATTTT | CASSQRAGGRNTIYF
TRBJ1-1 | NA | NA | TRBV3-1/TRBV3-2 | TGTGCCAGCAGCCAACAGTTGAGTGGACATATGAACACTGAAGCTTTCTTT | CASSQQLSGHMNTEAFF
TRBJ1-2 | NA | NA | TRBV5-6 | TGTGCCAGCAGCTTGGGCCAGATGAATAACTATGGCTACACCTTC | CASSLGQMNNYGYTF
TRBJ1-4 | TRBD1 | NA | TRBV7-9 | TGTGCCAGCAGCTTCGGACAGGGTGAAAAACTGTTTTTT | CASSFGQGEKLFF
TRBJ2-5 | TRBD1 | NA | TRBV7-9 | TGTGCCAGCACTAAATCGGGACAGAGACAAGAGACCCAGTACTTC | CASTKSGQRQETQYF
TRBJ1-3 | NA | NA | TRBV18 | TGTGCCAGCTCATATTTGGGCAGGGATCAGTCTGGAAACACCATATATTTT | CASSYLGRDQSGNTIYF